A single sample gave rise to the 25 T cell receptor beta chains below, sequenced in a study of technical replicates of blood from a handful of donors. TCRdb's copy holds only in-frame clones and misses some; the assay was immunoSEQ multiplex PCR. The data contain around 83,000 clones, around 94% of them singletons. The sequencing input was T cells isolated from PBMCs. These receptors all stem from a human donor in good health.

This clone was observed once. The chain couples TRBV19 to TRBJ1-1; 9 bases align to TRBD1. J was trimmed by 4 bases and V by 7 bases; bases with no gene match: 4. CDR3 length equals 13 residues. The V gene's germline CDR1 is LNHDA and CDR2 SQIVND (reference sequence). DNA for the CDR3: TGTGCCAGTAATGGACAGGGGTTCACTGAAGCTTTCTTT. As protein: CASNGQGFTEAFF.

The chain recombines TRBV7-2 with TRBJ2-1; TRBD2 aligns across 9 bases. Germline trimming cut 5 bases from V and 4 bases from J; bases unmatched to any gene: 6. CDR1 is SGHTA, CDR2 FQGNSA, per germline. The CDR3 loop spans 15 amino acids. Written as DNA, the CDR3 is TGTGCCAGCAGCGCCCGACTAGCGGAATACAATGAGCAGTTCTTC. It encodes CASSARLAEYNEQFF. Drawing the rest from reference TRBV7-2 and TRBJ2-1, the complete variable domain is GAGVSQSPSNKVTEKGKDVELRCDPISGHTALYWYRQSLGQGLEFLIYFQGNSAPDKSGLPSDRFSAERTGGSVSTLTIQRTQQEDSAVYLCASSARLAEYNEQFFGPGTRLTVL.

CDR3 residues: CAWSVFAGTIYNEQFF. CDR3 nucleotides: TGTGCCTGGAGTGTCTTTGCGGGTACTATCTACAATGAGCAGTTCTTC. The chain recombines TRBV30 with TRBJ2-1, with a possible D match to TRBD2 (5 bases). This CDR3 contains 16 residues. Germline loops: CDR1 GTSNPN, CDR2 SVGIG (reference sequence). Trimming cost V 0 bases and J 3 bases, with 15 bases left between them.

This clone was counted a single time. This chain links TRBV5-6 with TRBJ2-1; D is unresolved. This CDR3 contains 12 residues. The germline V gene has CDR1 SGHDT and CDR2 YYEEEE. V lost 4 bases and J lost 4, with 6 bases in between. The CDR3 nucleotides read TGTGCCAGCAGCCGCGAATACAATGAGCAGTTCTTC. Its protein product is CASSREYNEQFF.

V is TRBV5-6 and J is TRBJ2-1; no firm D call. CDR3 size: 12 residues. V lost 4 bases, J lost 12 bases, and 14 bases lay in between. Germline V gene data show CDR1 as SGHDT and CDR2 as YYEEEE. The CDR3: CASSMTEGRQFF. The CDR3 nucleotides are TGTGCCAGCAGCATGACTGAAGGCCGGCAGTTCTTC.

The V call is TRBV29-1, the J call TRBJ2-1; D is ambiguous. Trimming shortened V by 2 bases and J by 8 bases, and 10 bases separated the two germline ends. Germline V CDR1 and CDR2: SQVTM, ANQGSEA. The CDR3 covers 12 residues. The CDR3 sequence is CSVELPSYEQFF. Here the CDR3 DNA reads TGCAGCGTTGAACTCCCGTCCTATGAGCAGTTCTTC.

The CDR3: CASSLTQGGGEQYF. Here the CDR3 DNA reads TGTGCCAGCAGCTTAACGCAGGGGGGCGGCGAGCAGTACTTC. J is TRBJ2-7 and V is TRBV7-3; D might be TRBD1 (7 bases). The CDR3 covers 14 residues. V dropped 0 bases and J dropped 6 bases, with 12 bases sitting between them. The germline V gene encodes CDR1 SGHTA and CDR2 FQGTGA.

J is TRBJ2-3 and V is TRBV5-1, with 15 positions matching TRBD2. CDR3 length: 16 amino acids. Germline lookup yields CDR1 SGHRS and CDR2 YFSETQ. J lost 3 bases, V lost 4 bases, and 3 bases had no gene match. In DNA, the CDR3 is TGCGCCAGCAGCGGACTAGCGGGAGGGATGACAGATACGCAGTATTTT. It encodes CASSGLAGGMTDTQYF.

V usage is TRBV19 and J usage is TRBJ2-7; D might be TRBD1 (5 bases). The V end lost 3 bases, the J end lost 2 bases, and 8 bases lay between the germline ends. CDR3 length equals 13 residues. Germline V gene data show CDR1 as LNHDA and CDR2 as SQIVND (reference sequence). The CDR3 loop reads CASSIGAAYEQYF. The CDR3 region has the DNA TGTGCCAGTAGTATTGGGGCAGCCTACGAGCAGTACTTC.

This clone was seen only once. V usage is TRBV11-2 and J usage is TRBJ2-3, with 8 bases lining up with TRBD2. Germline trimming cut 0 bases from V and 3 bases from J; bases unmatched to any gene: 11. The germline CDR1 and CDR2 sequences are SGHAT and FQNNGV. The CDR3 spans 18 residues. The CDR3 protein is CASSLDPMREVRTDTQYF. The CDR3 DNA is TGTGCCAGCAGCTTAGATCCCATGCGGGAGGTTAGGACAGATACGCAGTATTTT.

V and J are TRBV20-1 and TRBJ2-7, with D maybe TRBD1 (5 bases). Germline-derived CDR1 and CDR2 are DFQATT and SNEGSKA (reference sequence). The CDR3 covers 11 residues. V dropped 3 bases and J dropped 4 bases, with 7 bases sitting between them. As DNA, the CDR3 is TGCAGTGCTAGCAGGGATTACGAGCAGTACTTC. It yields the protein CSASRDYEQYF.

The chain combines TRBV9 with TRBJ1-1; the D is unclear. CDR1 SGDLS and CDR2 YYNGEE come from the germline V gene. Trimming removed 0 bases at V and 2 bases at J, with 11 bases between. The CDR3 totals 15 residues. CDR3 loop: CASSVDPGINTEAFF. DNA for the CDR3: TGTGCCAGCAGCGTAGACCCGGGAATAAACACTGAAGCTTTCTTT.

This CDR3 is CASSPGTSGYNEQFF. DNA for the CDR3: TGTGCCAGCAGTCCCGGGACTAGCGGCTACAATGAGCAGTTCTTC. The chain recombines TRBV27 with TRBJ2-1; 11 bases are a match to TRBD2. The CDR3 consists of 15 residues. Germline CDR1 and CDR2: MNHEY and SMNVEV (reference sequence). V trimming: 5 bases; J trimming: 3 bases; junction bases outside the gene matches: 3.

This CDR3 reads CASSLELRSGTDTQYF. CDR3 sequence (DNA): TGTGCCAGCAGCTTAGAGTTGCGGAGCGGAACAGATACGCAGTATTTT. This chain links TRBV13 with TRBJ2-3; tentative D call: TRBD2 (5 bases). Trimming pared 1 base from V and 3 bases from J, leaving 14 bases between. The CDR3 has 16 residues. From germline, CDR1 is PRHDT and CDR2 FYEKMQ (reference sequence). Drawing the rest from reference TRBV13 and TRBJ2-3, the complete variable domain is AAGVIQSPRHLIKEKRETATLKCYPIPRHDTVYWYQQGPGQDPQFLISFYEKMQSDKGSIPDRFSAQQFSDYHSELNMSSLELGDSALYFCASSLELRSGTDTQYFGPGTRLTVL.

The chain couples TRBV5-1 to TRBJ2-3; 10 nucleotides align to TRBD2. Trimming took 0 bases from V and 4 from J; bases not matched to a gene: 5. Germline CDR1 and CDR2: SGHRS and YFSETQ. This CDR3 region has 16 residues. The DNA of the CDR3 is TGCGCCAGCAGCTTGGAGCTAGCGGGAGTGGCAGATACGCAGTATTTT. It translates to CASSLELAGVADTQYF.

The chain combines TRBV27 with TRBJ1-2, with D unresolved. The CDR3 is made up of 15 amino acids. V was pared by 4 bases and J by 4 bases, with 16 bases between. CDR1 and CDR2 from the germline V gene are MNHEY and SMNVEV (reference sequence). Here the CDR3 reads CASSSPLAGSYGYTF. The CDR3 DNA is TGTGCCAGCAGTTCACCCCTGGCGGGTTCCTATGGCTACACCTTC.

This clone has just a few counts. The V call is TRBV30, the J call TRBJ1-4; weak D call: TRBD1 (5 bases). The CDR3 length is 14 residues. CDR1 is GTSNPN, CDR2 SVGIG, per germline (reference sequence). Trimming pared 2 bases from V and 4 bases from J, leaving 11 bases between. The CDR3 sequence: CAWSRRGINEKLFF. The CDR3 region has the DNA TGTGCCTGGAGTCGGAGGGGAATTAATGAAAAACTGTTTTTT.

The V call is TRBV4-1, the J call TRBJ2-3; 9 nucleotides agree with TRBD1. The length of the CDR3 is 13 residues. Germline V CDR1 and CDR2: MGHRA, YSYEKL. Germline trimming cut 6 bases from V and 4 bases from J; bases unmatched to any gene: 2. The CDR3 region has the DNA TGCGCCAGCAGACAGGGGGCCCCAGATACGCAGTATTTT. This translates into CASRQGAPDTQYF.

The rearrangement uses TRBV5-1 and TRBJ2-5; the match to TRBD2 covers 7 bases. With 5 bases clipped from V and 5 bases from J, the junction kept 9 bases outside the gene matches. Looked up from germline, CDR1 is SGHRS and CDR2 is YFSETQ. The CDR3 has 14 amino acids. The CDR3 reads CASSYGLVSETQYF. The CDR3 DNA reads as TGCGCCAGCAGTTATGGACTAGTAAGCGAGACCCAGTACTTC.

Details on this clone: One end of the junction varies from germline; a read error may be responsible. V and J are TRBV30 and TRBJ1-4; D is unclear. Germline V lookup: CDR1 GTSNPN, CDR2 SVGIG (reference sequence). The CDR3 totals 13 residues. DNA of the CDR3: TGTGCCCGGAGTGTGGGCCTGGGTGAAAAACTGTTTTTT. Its translation: CARSVGLGEKLFF.

The rearrangement joins TRBV6-6 to TRBJ2-2; 13 bases match TRBD2. V was pared by 4 bases and J by 7 bases, with 6 bases of the junction left unmatched. This CDR3 region has 16 residues. Per the germline V gene, CDR1 is MNHNY and CDR2 is SVGAGI (reference sequence). CDR3 bases: TGTGCCAGCAGTTTTGGACTAGCGGGAGATGACGGGGAGCTGTTTTTT. Its protein product is CASSFGLAGDDGELFF.

V and J are TRBV28 and TRBJ1-2, with D perhaps matching TRBD1 (6 bases). V was pared by 2 bases and J by 7 bases, with 11 bases between. This CDR3 comprises 13 residues. The germline gives CDR1 MDHEN, CDR2 SYDVKM. The CDR3 bases are TGTGCCAGCAGTTTAGAACAGGGATTTGGCTACACCTTC. This sequence encodes CASSLEQGFGYTF.

The V gene is TRBV2, the J gene TRBJ2-1, with D possibly TRBD1 on 6 matching bases. Trimming left V 5 bases short and J 0 bases short, with 11 bases between. The CDR3 is made up of 15 amino acids. CDR1 SNHLY and CDR2 FYNNEI come from the germline V gene. The CDR3 region is CASSSGTFSYNEQFF. The CDR3 DNA reads TGTGCCAGCAGTTCCGGGACATTCTCCTACAATGAGCAGTTCTTC.

The chain combines TRBV6-1 with TRBJ1-5; D not resolved. CDR1 MNHNS and CDR2 SASEGT come from the germline V gene. CDR3 length: 15 amino acids. With 8 bases removed from V and 2 bases from J, the gap between germline ends came to 16 bases. The CDR3 DNA follows: TGTGCCAGCGGGGTTCGGGAGCTCCGCAATCAGCCCCAGCATTTT. Amino acid sequence: CASGVRELRNQPQHF.

The chain has TRBV7-9 and TRBJ2-7; D gene unclear. Germline V gene lookup returns CDR1 SEHNR and CDR2 FQNEAQ (reference sequence). This CDR3 is built from 15 residues. V gave up 1 base and J gave up 0 bases, with 10 bases separating them. The CDR3 nucleotides read TGTGCCAGCAGCTTAGGGCCTGGCAACTCCTACGAGCAGTACTTC. Residues: CASSLGPGNSYEQYF.